Shown below are 8 T cell receptor beta chains from a single sample sequenced in a study of beta chain features in type 1 diabetes. No antigen has been assigned to these receptors. Every bit of the isolated RNA underwent reverse transcription, so sequencing read expressed TCRB transcripts. Profiled with immunoSEQ multiplex PCR; TCRdb holds only in-frame clones, not every one. The sample yields 350,000 to 400,000 clones, roughly 12% seen once. Study-level points and caveats: In every one of the four CD4+ subsets, TCRB CDR3s were moderately but significantly shorter in Type 1 diabetes patients.

Specimen: naive CD4+ T cells from blood. These receptor sequences come from a woman younger than 30 with type 1 diabetes.

This clone was found a few times. V usage is TRBV7-3 and J usage is TRBJ2-2; 8 positions match TRBD2. The trim removed 3 bases at V and 0 bases at J, leaving 0 bases unmatched. Germline V CDR1 and CDR2: SGHTA, FQGTGA. The CDR3 covers 15 residues. CDR3 amino acids: CASSFSGANTGELFF. CDR3 coding DNA: TGTGCCAGCAGCTTTAGCGGGGCGAACACCGGGGAGCTGTTTTTT.

This clone was detected a few times. CDR3 region: CASSGDGKRAYEQYF. The CDR3 DNA is TGTGCCAGTAGTGGGGACGGCAAGCGGGCCTACGAGCAGTACTTC. The V gene is TRBV19, the J gene TRBJ2-7; tentatively, D is TRBD2 (6 bases). Trimming took 5 bases from V and 2 from J, leaving 16 bases between them. Germline CDR1 reads LNHDA; CDR2 reads SQIVND (reference sequence). The CDR3 contains 15 residues.

This clone was observed a few times. The chain is built from TRBV5-6 and TRBJ2-3; D may be TRBD1 (5 bases). CDR1 and CDR2 from the germline V gene are SGHDT and YYEEEE. This CDR3 spans 13 amino acids. V was trimmed by 2 bases and J by 7 bases, leaving 11 bases between them. CDR3 sequence reads: CASSFRAGNTQYF. The CDR3 nucleotides read TGTGCCAGCAGCTTTCGAGCAGGGAATACGCAGTATTTT.

A few counts support this clone. The rearrangement joins TRBV5-1 to TRBJ2-5; TRBD1 matches 9 bases. The V and J ends lost 4 bases and 5 bases, in that order; junction bases with no gene match: 6. This CDR3 contains 14 residues. Germline V gene data show CDR1 as SGHRS and CDR2 as YFSETQ. The CDR3 protein is CASSQGQGHETQYF. The DNA for the CDR3 is TGCGCCAGCAGCCAGGGACAGGGACACGAGACCCAGTACTTC.

This clone was observed a few times. The chain uses TRBV4-3 and TRBJ1-4, with D uncertain. This CDR3 comprises 17 residues. The germline V gene encodes CDR1 LGHNA and CDR2 YSLEER. The V gene lost 1 base and the J gene lost 0 bases, with 12 bases spanning the gap. Written as DNA, the CDR3 is TGCGCCAGCAGCCAAGGGCAGGCATCCGCAACTAATGAAAAACTGTTTTTT. Residues: CASSQGQASATNEKLFF.

The chain couples TRBV5-5 to TRBJ1-1, with D uncertain. Germline-derived CDR1 and CDR2 are SGHKS and YYEKEE (reference sequence). Deletions cut 2 bases from V and 10 bases from J, with 12 bases between. The CDR3 contains 12 residues. CDR3 nucleotides: TGTGCCAGCAGCTTTGGAGGGCTGGGAGCTTTCTTT. Protein sequence: CASSFGGLGAFF. Combining the CDR3 with reference TRBV5-5 and TRBJ1-1 gives the whole variable domain DAGVTQSPTHLIKTRGQQVTLRCSPISGHKSVSWYQQVLGQGPQFIFQYYEKEERGRGNFPDRFSARQFPNYSSELNVNALLLGDSALYLCASSFGGLGAFFGQGTRLTVV.

This clone was seen only a few times. CDR3 bases: TGTGCCAGCAGCCATGATGACAGGCAGGGACAGCCCCAGCATTTT. The encoded protein is CASSHDDRQGQPQHF. The chain has TRBV4-2 and TRBJ1-5, with a weak D call TRBD1 (6 bases). The germline V gene encodes CDR1 LGHNA and CDR2 YNFKEQ. V was cut by 3 bases and J by 7 bases, with 16 bases left in between. The CDR3 has 15 residues.

This chain links TRBV7-2 with TRBJ2-1; 7 positions agree with TRBD2. V lost 5 bases and J lost 9; bases outside the gene matches: 22. The length of the CDR3 is 18 residues. Per the germline V gene, CDR1 is SGHTA and CDR2 is FQGNSA. The CDR3 loop reads CASSPLLAGGGLWGEQFF. Written as DNA, the CDR3 is TGTGCCAGCAGCCCGCTACTGGCTGGGGGGGGACTCTGGGGTGAGCAGTTCTTC.